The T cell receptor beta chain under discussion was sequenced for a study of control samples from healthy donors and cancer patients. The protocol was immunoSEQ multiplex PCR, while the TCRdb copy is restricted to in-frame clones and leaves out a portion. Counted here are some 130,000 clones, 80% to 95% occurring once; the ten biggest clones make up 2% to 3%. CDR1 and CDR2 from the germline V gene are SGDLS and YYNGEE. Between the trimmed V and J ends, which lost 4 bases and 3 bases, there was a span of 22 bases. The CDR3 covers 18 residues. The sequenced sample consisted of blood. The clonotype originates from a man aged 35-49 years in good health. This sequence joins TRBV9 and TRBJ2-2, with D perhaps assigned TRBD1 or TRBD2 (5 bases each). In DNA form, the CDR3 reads TGTGCCAGCAGCCTTACTCTGTTGCGAGGGGACCACACCGGGGAGCTGTTTTTT. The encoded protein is CASSLTLLRGDHTGELFF.